The present entry profiles one TCR beta chain with its context. This record comes from a study of CD8+ T cells in alopecia areata. Investigators isolated RNA and reverse transcribed it into cDNA to act as the sequencing template. Using immunoSEQ multiplex PCR, the repertoire was profiled, and TCRdb retains in-frame clones only, with some absent. This sample has roughly 110,000 clones, with roughly three fifths found just once. The germline V gene has CDR1 GTSNPN and CDR2 SVGIG (reference sequence). The CDR3 runs to 12 residues. Treatment reported: oral pan-JAK inhibitor, 5-10 mg twice daily. Specimens obtained from alopecia areata patients comprised lesional scalp punch biopsies and peripheral blood.

The TCR was taken from a human donor with alopecia areata. Material: CD4+ T cells sorted from blood, obtained at week 24, from a patient treated with tofacitinib. The V and J genes are TRBV30 and TRBJ1-2; maybe TRBD1 (5 bases). This chain's CDR3 is CVTALGNYGYTF. The DNA for the CDR3 is TGTGTGACAGCTCTAGGAAACTATGGCTACACCTTC.